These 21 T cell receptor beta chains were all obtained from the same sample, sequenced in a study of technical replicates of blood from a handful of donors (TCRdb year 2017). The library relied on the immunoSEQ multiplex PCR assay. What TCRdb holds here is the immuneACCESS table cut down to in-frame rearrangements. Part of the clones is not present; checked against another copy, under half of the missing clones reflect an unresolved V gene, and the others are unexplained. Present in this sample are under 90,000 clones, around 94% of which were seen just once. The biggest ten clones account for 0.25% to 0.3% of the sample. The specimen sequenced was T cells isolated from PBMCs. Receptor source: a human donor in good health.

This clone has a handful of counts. The CDR3 is CASIHGRSGVNQPQHF. CDR3 DNA sequence: TGTGCCAGCATTCACGGCAGGTCAGGGGTTAATCAGCCCCAGCATTTT. V usage is TRBV28 and J usage is TRBJ1-5, with D tentatively TRBD1 (6 bases). Trimming shortened V by 7 bases and J by 4 bases, and 20 bases separated the two germline ends. The V gene's germline CDR1 is MDHEN and CDR2 SYDVKM. This CDR3 has 16 residues.

CDR3 amino acids: CASSPTGALAETQYF. DNA for the CDR3: TGTGCCAGCAGTCCAACAGGGGCACTGGCGGAGACCCAGTACTTC. This chain links TRBV6-5 with TRBJ2-5; 7 positions agree with TRBD1. The CDR3 has 15 amino acids. Germline lookup yields CDR1 MNHEY and CDR2 SVGAGI. V gave up 5 bases and J gave up 5 bases; unmatched junction bases: 11.

CDR3 region: CAWSVGRSDTQYF. CDR3 bases: TGTGCCTGGAGTGTCGGTAGATCGGATACGCAGTATTTT. This chain uses TRBV30 with TRBJ2-3; unclear D gene. The V gene's germline CDR1 is GTSNPN and CDR2 SVGIG (reference sequence). Trimming left V 0 bases short and J 6 bases short, with 10 bases between. The CDR3 is made up of 13 amino acids.

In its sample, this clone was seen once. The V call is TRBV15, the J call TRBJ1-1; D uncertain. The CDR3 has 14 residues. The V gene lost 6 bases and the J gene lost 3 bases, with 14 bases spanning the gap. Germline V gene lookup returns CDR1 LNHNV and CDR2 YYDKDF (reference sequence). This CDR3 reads CATRAGSRDTEAFF. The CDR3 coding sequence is TGTGCCACCAGAGCCGGGTCACGGGACACTGAAGCTTTCTTT.

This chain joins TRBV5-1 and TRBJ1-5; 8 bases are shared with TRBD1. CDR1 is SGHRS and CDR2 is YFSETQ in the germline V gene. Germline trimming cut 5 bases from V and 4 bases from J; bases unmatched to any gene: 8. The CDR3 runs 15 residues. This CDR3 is CASSSGTGTNQPQHF. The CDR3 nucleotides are TGCGCCAGCAGTTCCGGGACAGGTACTAATCAGCCCCAGCATTTT.

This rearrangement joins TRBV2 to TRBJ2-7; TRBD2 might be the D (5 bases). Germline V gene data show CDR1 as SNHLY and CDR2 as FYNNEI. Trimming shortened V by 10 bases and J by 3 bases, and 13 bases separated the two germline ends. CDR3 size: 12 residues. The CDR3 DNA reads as TGTGCCATAAGGAGGTCCAACTACGAGCAGTACTTC. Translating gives CAIRRSNYEQYF. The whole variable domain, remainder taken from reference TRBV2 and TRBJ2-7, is EPEVTQTPSHQVTQMGQEVILRCVPISNHLYFYWYRQILGQKVEFLVSFYNNEISEKSEIFDDQFSVERPDGSNFTLKIRSTKLEDSAMYFCAIRRSNYEQYFGPGTRLTVT.

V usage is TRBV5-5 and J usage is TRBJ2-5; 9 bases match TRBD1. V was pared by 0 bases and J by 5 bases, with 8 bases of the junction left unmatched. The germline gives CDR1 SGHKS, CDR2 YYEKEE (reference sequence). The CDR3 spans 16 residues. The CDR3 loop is CASSLVSGQGSETQYF. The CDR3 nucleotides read TGTGCCAGCAGCTTGGTTTCGGGACAGGGTTCGGAGACCCAGTACTTC.

The CDR3 region has the DNA TGCGCCAGCAGCTTGGCCGTCGGGGGGGCCTACAATGAGCAGTTCTTC. Its translation: CASSLAVGGAYNEQFF. The chain has TRBV5-1 and TRBJ2-1, with 8 bases identical to TRBD2. Germline V gene lookup returns CDR1 SGHRS and CDR2 YFSETQ. This CDR3 has 16 amino acids. V was pared by 0 bases and J by 2 bases, with 4 bases of the junction left unmatched.

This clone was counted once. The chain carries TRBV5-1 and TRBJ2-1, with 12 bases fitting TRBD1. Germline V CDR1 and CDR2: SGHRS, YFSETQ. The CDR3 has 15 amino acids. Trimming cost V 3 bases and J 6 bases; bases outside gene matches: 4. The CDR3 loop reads CASSWGQGAGNEQFF. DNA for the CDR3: TGCGCCAGCAGCTGGGGACAGGGGGCGGGCAATGAGCAGTTCTTC.

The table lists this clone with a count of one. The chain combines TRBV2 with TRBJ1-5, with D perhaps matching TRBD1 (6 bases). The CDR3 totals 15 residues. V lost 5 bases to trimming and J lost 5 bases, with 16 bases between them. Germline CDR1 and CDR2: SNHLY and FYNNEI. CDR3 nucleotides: TGTGCCAGCAGTCTGTATGGAAGGACAGATCAGCCCCAGCATTTT. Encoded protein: CASSLYGRTDQPQHF.

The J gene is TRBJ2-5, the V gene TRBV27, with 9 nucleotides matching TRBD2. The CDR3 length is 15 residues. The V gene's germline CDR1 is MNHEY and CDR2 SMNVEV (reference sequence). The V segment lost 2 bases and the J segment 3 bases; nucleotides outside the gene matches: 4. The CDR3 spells CASSLLAGGEETQYF. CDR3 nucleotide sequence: TGTGCCAGCAGTTTACTCGCGGGGGGGGAAGAGACCCAGTACTTC.

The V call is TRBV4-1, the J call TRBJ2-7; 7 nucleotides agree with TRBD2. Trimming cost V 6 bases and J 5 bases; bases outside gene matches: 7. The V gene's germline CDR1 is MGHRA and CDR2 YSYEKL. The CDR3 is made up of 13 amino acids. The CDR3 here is CASSLGGSDEQYF. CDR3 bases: TGCGCCAGCAGTTTGGGGGGGTCCGACGAGCAGTACTTC.

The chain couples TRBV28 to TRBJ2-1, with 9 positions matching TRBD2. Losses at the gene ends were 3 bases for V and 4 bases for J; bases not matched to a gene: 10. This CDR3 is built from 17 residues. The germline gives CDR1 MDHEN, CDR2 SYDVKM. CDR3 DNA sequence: TGTGCCAGCAGTTTTTCCCTCGGCGGGAGGGATTACAATGAGCAGTTCTTC. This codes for CASSFSLGGRDYNEQFF.

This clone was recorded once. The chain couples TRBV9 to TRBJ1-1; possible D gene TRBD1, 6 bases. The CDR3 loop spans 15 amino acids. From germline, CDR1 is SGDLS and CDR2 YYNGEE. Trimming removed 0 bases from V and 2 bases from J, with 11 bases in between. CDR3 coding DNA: TGTGCCAGCAGCGTAGATGGGGGCACCAACACTGAAGCTTTCTTT. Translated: CASSVDGGTNTEAFF.

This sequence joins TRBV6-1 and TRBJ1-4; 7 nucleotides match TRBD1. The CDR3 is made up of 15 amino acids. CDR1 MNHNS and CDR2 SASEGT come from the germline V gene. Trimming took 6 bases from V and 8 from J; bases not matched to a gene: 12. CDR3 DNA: TGTGCCAGCAGGGCCAGGGGGGACCCACGGGAAAAACTGTTTTTT. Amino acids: CASRARGDPREKLFF.

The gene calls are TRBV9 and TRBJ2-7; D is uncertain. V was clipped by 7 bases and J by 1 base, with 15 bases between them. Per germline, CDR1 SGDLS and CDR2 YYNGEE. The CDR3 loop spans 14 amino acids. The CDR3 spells CASGRLAGSYEQYF. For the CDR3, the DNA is TGTGCCAGCGGTAGACTGGCCGGGTCCTACGAGCAGTACTTC.

As DNA, the CDR3 is TGCGCCAGCAGCTGGCAGGGGGTGGGGAACACTGAAGCTTTCTTT. Its protein is CASSWQGVGNTEAFF. The genes are TRBV5-1 and TRBJ1-1, with 7 bases lining up with TRBD1. J gave up 1 base and V 3 bases, and 6 bases lay outside the gene matches. Per germline, CDR1 SGHRS and CDR2 YFSETQ. The CDR3 is made up of 15 amino acids.

The CDR3 DNA follows: TGTGCCAGTACCACTACTATTGGAAGTACCGGGGAGCTGTTTTTT. Protein sequence: CASTTTIGSTGELFF. V is TRBV19 and J is TRBJ2-2; D is undetermined. This CDR3 comprises 15 residues. The germline gives CDR1 LNHDA, CDR2 SQIVND (reference sequence). With 7 bases removed from V and 5 bases from J, the gap between germline ends came to 17 bases.

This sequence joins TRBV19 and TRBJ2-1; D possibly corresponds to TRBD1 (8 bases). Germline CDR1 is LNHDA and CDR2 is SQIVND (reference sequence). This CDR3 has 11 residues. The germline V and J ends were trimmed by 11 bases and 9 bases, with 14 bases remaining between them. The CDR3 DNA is TGTGCCTCGACAGGGGAGGGTGAGCAGTTCTTC. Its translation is CASTGEGEQFF.

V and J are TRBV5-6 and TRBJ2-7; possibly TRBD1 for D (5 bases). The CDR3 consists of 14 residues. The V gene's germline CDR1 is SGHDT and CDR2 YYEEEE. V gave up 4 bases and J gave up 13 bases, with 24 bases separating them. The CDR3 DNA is TGTGCCAGCAGCCTACGATATGGGGCCAGTGATTCTTACTTC. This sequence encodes CASSLRYGASDSYF.

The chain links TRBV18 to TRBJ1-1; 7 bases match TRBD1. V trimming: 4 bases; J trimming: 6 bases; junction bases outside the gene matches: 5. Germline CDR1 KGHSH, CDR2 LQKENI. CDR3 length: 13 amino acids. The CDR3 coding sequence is TGTGCCAGCTCACAAGACAGGGAAGCTGAAGCTTTCTTT. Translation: CASSQDREAEAFF.